This entry lists 15 T cell receptor beta chains sequenced from one sample in a study of Ad26.COV2.S vaccination and SARS-CoV-2 variants. TCRdb's table, derived via immunoSEQ multiplex PCR, lists solely in-frame clones and lacks some. The sample consists of roughly 700,000 clones, 89% of them appearing once. Treatment here: some 20 received Ad26.COV2.S at low or high dose, single or two shots; several received placebo; per-sample allocation not given. The study sampled participants on day 63 after the first vaccine or placebo injection. The starting material was peripheral blood, obtained in a trial of Ad26.COV2.S vaccine versus placebo. The receptors were sampled from a person aged 18-65 years who received the Ad26.COV2.S COVID-19 vaccine or a placebo.

V and J are TRBV19 and TRBJ2-1; TRBD1 agrees at 7 bases. Germline lookup yields CDR1 LNHDA and CDR2 SQIVND (reference sequence). Trimming took 6 bases from V and 0 from J; bases not matched to a gene: 8. CDR3 length: 16 residues. The CDR3 coding sequence is TGTGCCAGTAGACCTGCCCGACAGGGCTCCTACAATGAGCAGTTCTTC. This sequence encodes CASRPARQGSYNEQFF.

This clone came up once. The chain couples TRBV29-1 to TRBJ1-1, with a weak D call TRBD1 (6 bases). Germline CDR1 SQVTM, CDR2 ANQGSEA. This CDR3 is 14 amino acids long. With 4 bases removed from V and 1 base from J, the gap between germline ends came to 13 bases. For the CDR3, the DNA is TGCAGCGTTGGCTGGACAGCCGGGAACACTGAAGCTTTCTTT. It encodes CSVGWTAGNTEAFF.

DNA of the CDR3: TGTGCCAGCAGCTTAGTCGGACAGGGGGCTTACGAGCAGTACTTC. It specifies CASSLVGQGAYEQYF. The chain joins TRBV7-2 to TRBJ2-7, with TRBD1 matching over 11 bases. The CDR3 is 15 residues long. V shed 1 base, J shed 4 bases, and the junction held 3 bases outside the gene matches. Looked up from germline, CDR1 is SGHTA and CDR2 is FQGNSA.

The J gene is TRBJ2-3, the V gene TRBV11-2; D is undetermined. The CDR3 sequence is 13 residues long. Germline V gene sequence: CDR1 SGHAT, CDR2 FQNNGV. V was shortened by 0 bases and J by 2 bases, with 3 bases between the two germline ends. CDR3 bases: TGTGCCAGCAGCTTAGAAAACACAGATACGCAGTATTTT. Amino acid sequence: CASSLENTDTQYF.

The rearrangement links TRBV10-3 to TRBJ1-3, with 9 bases aligning to TRBD1. Germline lookup yields CDR1 ENHRY and CDR2 SYGVKD. The CDR3 runs to 17 residues. V shed 4 bases, J shed 0 bases, and the junction held 7 bases outside the gene matches. CDR3 protein: CAISARDREISGNTIYF. CDR3 sequence (DNA): TGTGCCATCAGTGCCCGGGACAGGGAGATCTCTGGAAACACCATATATTTT.

A single count supports this clone. The chain is built from TRBV6-5 and TRBJ1-4; no firm D call. Looked up from germline, CDR1 is MNHEY and CDR2 is SVGAGI. The ends were cut back, 6 bases at V and 7 bases at J, with 12 bases in the middle. The CDR3 spans 13 residues. Here the CDR3 DNA reads TGTGCCAGCAGACTTCTAGAGAGTGAAAAACTGTTTTTT. Protein: CASRLLESEKLFF.

With regard to this clone: The sample holds other DNA sequences that translate to the same CDR3. The V gene is TRBV12-3 or TRBV12-4, the J gene TRBJ2-5; maybe TRBD1 (5 bases). Trimming shortened V by 7 bases and J by 3 bases, and 9 bases separated the two germline ends. CDR3 size: 12 residues. The CDR3 nucleotides read TGTGCCAGCAACCAGGGCGAAGAGACCCAGTACTTC. It encodes CASNQGEETQYF.

V is TRBV7-7 and J is TRBJ2-2; unclear D gene. This CDR3 comprises 14 residues. Germline assignment: CDR1 SSHAT and CDR2 FNYEAQ (reference sequence). V was trimmed by 1 base and J by 1 base, leaving 4 bases between them. The CDR3 sequence is CASSLVLNTGELFF. The CDR3 nucleotides are TGTGCCAGCAGCTTAGTTCTGAACACCGGGGAGCTGTTTTTT.

The chain recombines TRBV30 with TRBJ1-2; 7 bases are a match to TRBD1. The CDR3 totals 11 residues. Germline V gives CDR1 GTSNPN, CDR2 SVGIG (reference sequence). The J segment lost 5 bases and the V segment lost 4 bases, leaving 1 base of the junction unmatched. This chain's CDR3 is CAWKGAYGYTF. CDR3 nucleotide sequence: TGTGCCTGGAAGGGGGCATATGGCTACACCTTC.

This chain links TRBV6-1 with TRBJ1-5; D remains unclear. V was shortened by 3 bases and J by 3 bases, with 9 bases between the two germline ends. The CDR3 runs 14 residues. From germline, CDR1 is MNHNS and CDR2 SASEGT. The CDR3 coding sequence is TGTGCCAGCAGTGATTCCCTCTTCAATCAGCCCCAGCATTTT. It translates to CASSDSLFNQPQHF.

This chain connects TRBV7-2 to TRBJ1-4; the D gene is possibly TRBD1 (6 bases). Germline V CDR1 and CDR2: SGHTA, FQGNSA. The CDR3 runs 14 residues. Trimming cost V 5 bases and J 4 bases, with 11 bases left between them. For the CDR3, the DNA is TGTGCCAGCAGCCGGGGGGCCCTTAATGAAAAACTGTTTTTT. Protein sequence: CASSRGALNEKLFF.

This chain connects TRBV4-2 to TRBJ1-2, with 8 positions matching TRBD1. With 6 bases clipped from V and 8 bases from J, the junction kept 17 bases outside the gene matches. This CDR3 comprises 16 residues. CDR1 and CDR2 from the germline V gene are LGHNA and YNFKEQ. Here the CDR3 reads CASSKRSTGAEGGYTF. The CDR3, as DNA: TGTGCCAGCAGTAAGAGGTCGACAGGGGCAGAAGGGGGCTACACCTTC.

The chain couples TRBV5-1 to TRBJ2-1; TRBD2 matches at 10 bases. V lost 0 bases, J lost 9 bases, and 9 bases stayed unmatched. The germline V gene has CDR1 SGHRS and CDR2 YFSETQ. The CDR3 sequence is 16 residues long. CDR3 sequence (DNA): TGCGCCAGCAGCTTGGGAACTAGCGGGGCCTGGGGTGAGCAGTTCTTC. Protein product: CASSLGTSGAWGEQFF.

The chain recombines TRBV7-9 with TRBJ2-5, with D unclear. V lost 2 bases, J lost 5 bases, and 6 bases lay in between. Per germline, CDR1 SEHNR and CDR2 FQNEAQ (reference sequence). The CDR3 consists of 12 residues. The CDR3 nucleotides are TGTGCCAGCAGCTTAATGTCGGAGACCCAGTACTTC. Protein product: CASSLMSETQYF.

V is TRBV5-6 and J is TRBJ1-2; D perhaps matches TRBD1 (5 bases). The CDR3 runs to 13 residues. Germline loops: CDR1 SGHDT, CDR2 YYEEEE. The V end was cut by 4 bases, the J end by 4 bases, with 11 bases between. The CDR3 region has the DNA TGTGCCAGCAGCCCGGGGGTCCCCTATGGCTACACCTTC. As protein: CASSPGVPYGYTF.